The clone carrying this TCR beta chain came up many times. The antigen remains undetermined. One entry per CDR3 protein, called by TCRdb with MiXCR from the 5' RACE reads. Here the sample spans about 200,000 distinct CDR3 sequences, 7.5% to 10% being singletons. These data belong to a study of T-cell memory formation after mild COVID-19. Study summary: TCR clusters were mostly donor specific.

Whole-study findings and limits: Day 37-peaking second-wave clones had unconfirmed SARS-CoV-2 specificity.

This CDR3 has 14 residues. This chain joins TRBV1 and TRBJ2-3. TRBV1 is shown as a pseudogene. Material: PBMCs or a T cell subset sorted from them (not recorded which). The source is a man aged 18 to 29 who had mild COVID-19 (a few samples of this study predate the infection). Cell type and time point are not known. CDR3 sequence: CTSSQDPAADTQYF. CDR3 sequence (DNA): TGCACCAGCAGCCAAGATCCCGCGGCAGATACGCAGTATTTT.